A selection of T cell receptor beta chains follows, all from one sample in a study of blood T cell repertoires in COVID-19. Using immunoSEQ multiplex PCR, the repertoire was profiled, and TCRdb retains in-frame clones only, with some absent. The sample lists under 500,000 clones, nearly 90% seen once, with nearly 2% in the top ten. Sequencing used PBMCs or T cells enriched from blood (not recorded which). The receptors shown here come from a woman between 18 and 30 years old with acute COVID-19. Each CDR3 is given with its conserved first and last residue. A D gene is named only where the DNA matches it firmly. Clone size is stated in some rows and not others, as once, few, many or a class when expanded.

D gene	V gene	J gene	clone size	CDR3 protein	CDR3 DNA
NA	TRBV28	TRBJ1-1	once	CASTIPFSYTEAFF	TGTGCCAGCACCATTCCGTTCAGTTACACTGAAGCTTTCTTT
NA	TRBV5-1	TRBJ1-4	NA	CASSLGQNEKLFF	TGCGCCAGCAGCTTGGGCCAGAATGAAAAACTGTTTTTT
NA	TRBV2	TRBJ1-4	NA	CASLISGANEKLFF	TGTGCCTCCTTAATTTCGGGGGCTAATGAAAAACTGTTTTTT
TRBD2	TRBV7-2	TRBJ2-7	NA	CASSLAGGGAIYEQYF	TGTGCCAGCAGCTTAGCGGGCGGGGGGGCCATCTACGAGCAGTACTTC
TRBD1	TRBV4-1	TRBJ1-4	NA	CASSQDNPGTGNEKLFF	TGCGCCAGCAGCCAAGACAATCCCGGGACAGGGAATGAAAAACTGTTTTTT
NA	TRBV12-3/TRBV12-4	TRBJ1-2	NA	CASSLLRGNGYTF	TGTGCCAGCAGTCTCCTCAGGGGAAATGGCTACACCTTC
NA	TRBV5-4	TRBJ2-1	NA	CASSLTRDNEQFF	TGTGCCAGCAGCTTGACGAGGGACAATGAGCAGTTCTTC
TRBD1	TRBV25-1	TRBJ1-4	NA	CASSEGTGMEKLFF	TGTGCCAGCAGTGAAGGGACAGGGATGGAAAAACTGTTTTTT
TRBD1	TRBV10-3	TRBJ1-5	NA	CAISATGDNQPQHF	TGTGCCATCAGTGCGACAGGGGACAATCAGCCCCAGCATTTT
TRBD1	TRBV28	TRBJ1-4	NA	CASRHRDRGSEKLFF	TGTGCCAGCAGACACCGGGACAGGGGTTCCGAAAAACTGTTTTTT
NA	TRBV5-4	TRBJ1-2	NA	CASSHRGGTNYGYTF	TGTGCCAGCAGCCACCGCGGGGGAACAAACTATGGCTACACCTTC
NA	TRBV28	TRBJ2-5	once	CASRGRGFRAGARETQYF	TGTGCCAGCAGGGGCAGGGGCTTTCGGGCGGGAGCTCGAGAGACCCAGTACTTC
TRBD2	TRBV5-6	TRBJ2-7	NA	CASSYELTSAIPRNYEQYF	TGTGCCAGCAGCTACGAATTGACTAGCGCCATACCAAGAAATTACGAGCAGTACTTC
TRBD1	TRBV19	TRBJ1-1	NA	CASSIERGPGTEAFF	TGTGCCAGTAGTATAGAAAGGGGGCCAGGGACTGAAGCTTTCTTT
TRBD1	TRBV28	TRBJ2-2	NA	CASSSLQGSFANTGELFF	TGTGCCAGCAGTTCTCTACAGGGGTCGTTCGCGAACACCGGGGAGCTGTTTTTT
TRBD1	TRBV5-4	TRBJ1-6	once	CASSSPGTDNSPLHF	TGTGCCAGCAGCTCCCCCGGGACAGATAATTCACCCCTCCACTTT
NA	TRBV11-2	TRBJ2-7	NA	CASSLYGTRNYEQYF	TGTGCCAGCAGCCTCTACGGGACACGGAACTACGAGCAGTACTTC
NA	TRBV7-9	TRBJ2-3	NA	CASSLGRIPDTQYF	TGTGCCAGCAGCTTAGGGCGGATACCGGATACGCAGTATTTT
NA	TRBV12-3/TRBV12-4	TRBJ1-5	NA	CASSFADNQPQHF	TGTGCCAGCAGTTTCGCGGACAATCAGCCCCAGCATTTT
TRBD1	TRBV7-3	TRBJ1-3	few	CASSPGDRAGNTIYF	TGTGCCAGCAGCCCAGGGGACAGGGCCGGAAACACCATATATTTT
NA	TRBV18	TRBJ2-2	NA	CASSPNRVDTGELFF	TGTGCCAGCTCACCAAACAGGGTTGACACCGGGGAGCTGTTTTTT
TRBD1	TRBV19	TRBJ1-2	few	CASSGPRGANYGYTF	TGTGCCAGTAGTGGCCCCAGGGGGGCAAACTATGGCTACACCTTC
NA	TRBV7-9	TRBJ1-4	NA	CASSFFGGSGNEKLFF	TGTGCCAGCAGCTTTTTTGGGGGGAGTGGTAATGAAAAACTGTTTTTT
TRBD2	TRBV25-1	TRBJ2-1	NA	CATESGGSSYNEQFF	TGTGCCACCGAGTCGGGGGGTAGCTCCTACAATGAGCAGTTCTTC
TRBD1	TRBV27	TRBJ1-2	NA	CASMHSRQGVVYGYTF	TGTGCCAGCATGCATTCCCGACAGGGGGTTGTCTATGGCTACACCTTC
TRBD2	TRBV7-2	TRBJ2-5	NA	CASSLNTLAVQETQYF	TGTGCCAGCAGCTTAAACACGCTAGCGGTCCAAGAGACCCAGTACTTC
TRBD1	TRBV2	TRBJ2-7	NA	CASLTGQSYEQYF	TGTGCCAGCTTGACGGGACAGTCATACGAGCAGTACTTC
TRBD2	TRBV19	TRBJ2-7	once	CASSAAGTSAYEQYF	TGTGCCAGTAGTGCAGCCGGGACTAGCGCCTACGAGCAGTACTTC
TRBD2	TRBV2	TRBJ2-1	NA	CATTRLAGGNEQFF	TGTGCCACAACCCGACTAGCGGGTGGGAATGAGCAGTTCTTC
NA	TRBV27	TRBJ2-6	NA	CASSFFSLSGANVLTF	TGTGCCAGCAGTTTTTTCAGTTTATCTGGGGCCAACGTCCTGACTTTC
TRBD2	TRBV5-1	TRBJ2-1	NA	CASSSSGTSSNEQFF	TGCGCCAGCAGCTCCTCCGGGACTAGTAGCAATGAGCAGTTCTTC
TRBD1	TRBV6-5	TRBJ1-2	few	CASRPDRVGNYGYTF	TGTGCCAGCAGACCGGACAGGGTAGGGAACTATGGCTACACCTTC
NA	TRBV29-1	TRBJ2-1	NA	CSAGVTGVYNEQFF	TGCAGCGCGGGGGTGACCGGGGTATACAATGAGCAGTTCTTC
NA	TRBV19	TRBJ2-7	NA	CASNGGGSYEQYF	TGTGCCAGTAATGGGGGAGGTTCCTACGAGCAGTACTTC
TRBD1	TRBV29-1	TRBJ1-1	once	CSVEPGGIRTEAFF	TGCAGCGTTGAACCAGGGGGGATACGGACTGAAGCTTTCTTT
NA	TRBV2	TRBJ2-7	NA	CASSTIPYEQYF	TGTGCCAGCAGTACAATTCCTTACGAGCAGTACTTC
NA	TRBV5-1	TRBJ2-5	NA	CASSYGQGPETQYF	TGCGCCAGCAGTTACGGTCAGGGTCCAGAGACCCAGTACTTC
NA	TRBV14	TRBJ2-7	NA	CASSLRTVYEQYF	TGTGCCAGCAGCCTCCGGACAGTCTACGAGCAGTACTTC
NA	TRBV10-3	TRBJ1-1	NA	CAISDHQGSGGHEVAFF	TGTGCCATTTCCGACCATCAAGGTTCGGGGGGGCACGAGGTAGCTTTCTTT
NA	TRBV5-1	TRBJ2-5	NA	CASRPSYGETQYF	TGCGCCAGCAGGCCCTCCTACGGGGAGACCCAGTACTTC
NA	TRBV23-1	TRBJ2-5	NA	CASSQSSGGLETQYF	TGCGCCAGCAGTCAATCTTCGGGGGGCTTGGAGACCCAGTACTTC
NA	TRBV7-8	TRBJ2-3	NA	CASSPTLATSTDTQYF	TGTGCCAGCAGCCCGACTTTAGCGACTAGCACAGATACGCAGTATTTT
TRBD1	TRBV14	TRBJ2-7	NA	CASSAVPTGPEQYF	TGTGCCAGCAGCGCAGTACCGACAGGGCCCGAGCAGTACTTC
TRBD2	TRBV7-9	TRBJ2-3	NA	CASSSSSGGQYF	TGTGCCAGCAGCTCCTCTAGCGGAGGGCAGTATTTT
NA	TRBV2	TRBJ1-5	NA	CASSDGDSNQPQHF	TGTGCCAGCAGTGACGGAGATAGCAATCAGCCCCAGCATTTT
TRBD1	TRBV6-5	TRBJ1-1	NA	CASSYNRGNTEAFF	TGTGCCAGCAGTTATAACAGGGGAAACACTGAAGCTTTCTTT
NA	TRBV5-1	TRBJ2-3	NA	CASSLGQVGTDTQYF	TGCGCCAGCAGCTTGGGACAGGTAGGGACAGATACGCAGTATTTT
TRBD1	TRBV6-5	TRBJ2-7	NA	CASSDRGPTYEQYF	TGTGCCAGCTCCGACAGGGGCCCGACCTACGAGCAGTACTTC
NA	TRBV19	TRBJ2-5	NA	CASSMGLNQETQYF	TGTGCCAGTAGTATGGGCCTAAACCAAGAGACCCAGTACTTC
NA	TRBV6-5	TRBJ1-1	once	CASSYSRWNTEAFF	TGTGCCAGCAGTTACTCGCGGTGGAACACTGAAGCTTTCTTT
TRBD2	TRBV4-1	TRBJ2-1	NA	CASSERTSGRDNEQFF	TGCGCCAGCAGCGAAAGGACTAGCGGGAGAGATAATGAGCAGTTCTTC
NA	TRBV5-1	TRBJ1-2	NA	CASSLRTDQVSYTF	TGCGCCAGCAGCCTACGGACAGACCAAGTCAGCTACACCTTC
TRBD2	TRBV27	TRBJ2-1	NA	CASSLRLATYNEQFF	TGTGCCAGCAGTTTAAGACTAGCCACCTACAATGAGCAGTTCTTC